This T cell receptor beta chain was identified during a study of molecular identifiers for immune sequencing clone quantification. About this clonotype: A read error is possible here, since a much larger clone lies one base away.

From germline, CDR1 is SGHRS and CDR2 YFSETQ. This CDR3 spans 20 amino acids. V was pared by 2 bases and J by 4 bases, with 16 bases of the junction left unmatched. TCRdb independently ran MiXCR on the PCR reads; one entry per CDR3 protein. Among 300,000 to 400,000 distinct CDR3 sequences listed, roughly 24% were seen once. The sample consisted of naive CD8+ T cells from blood, with Jurkat cell RNA spiked in. Subset denoted: FACS-sorted CD8+CD4-CCR7+CD45RA+ naive T cells. The chain couples TRBV5-1 to TRBJ2-2, with 11 bases aligning to TRBD1. This TCR derives from a human donor in good health. Some libraries in this study had Jurkat cell RNA spiked in. The CDR3 spells CASSLTFRLPGTGGTGELFF. The CDR3 DNA reads as TGCGCCAGCAGCTTAACCTTCCGCCTGCCCGGGACAGGGGGCACCGGGGAGCTGTTTTTT.